A selection of T cell receptor beta chains follows, all from one sample in a study of blood T cells in healthy people across ages. TCRdb reanalysed the 5' RACE reads using MiXCR and keeps one entry per CDR3 protein. Of about 1.8 million distinct CDR3 sequences listed, 49% are singletons. The sample comprised blood. The origin of the receptors is a woman aged 35 to 49 in good health. Both conserved end residues are part of each CDR3. A D gene is named only where the DNA matches it firmly. Clone size is not always given. Where it is, it says once, few, many or a class for expanded clones.

clone_size j_call v_call d_call cdr3_nt cdr3_aa
- TRBJ1-4 TRBV4-3 - TGCGCCAGCAGCCAAGAACACCGGCAGGAGAGTGAAAAACTGTTTTTT CASSQEHRQESEKLFF
- TRBJ2-7 TRBV5-1 TRBD1 TGCGCCAGCAGCGGACGACAGGGGGCATATGGTACCTACGAGCAGTACTTC CASSGRQGAYGTYEQYF
- TRBJ1-4 TRBV7-9 - TGTGCCAGCAGCTCTGGGTGGGCAGGCAATGAAAAACTGTTTTTT CASSSGWAGNEKLFF
- TRBJ2-5 TRBV6-1 - TGTGCCAGCAGGGAAGGTGCGCTTGAGACCCAGTACTTC CASREGALETQYF
- TRBJ1-4 TRBV20-1 - TGCAGTGCTAGAGACCCCTCCCTCAGTAATGAAAAACTGTTTTTT CSARDPSLSNEKLFF
once TRBJ1-1 TRBV24-1 - TGTGCCACCAGTGGACCGGCGGGCGAGGGAACTGAAGCTTTCTTT CATSGPAGEGTEAFF
- TRBJ1-2 TRBV25-1 TRBD1 TGTGCCAGCGGAAAACCGGGGACAGGGGGCTACACCTTC CASGKPGTGGYTF
- TRBJ2-7 TRBV6-1 TRBD1 TGTGCCAGCAGTGAAGGGGGACAGGGAGTAAACGAGCAGTACTTC CASSEGGQGVNEQYF
- TRBJ1-4 TRBV7-2 - TGTGCCAGCAGCATCTCACCGGGACGGAATGAAAAACTGTTTTTT CASSISPGRNEKLFF
- TRBJ2-5 TRBV7-2 - TGTGCCAGCAGCCTAGAGGCCCAAGGAGAGACCCAGTACTTC CASSLEAQGETQYF
once TRBJ2-3 TRBV27 - TGTGCCAGCAGTCTTCTTGGGGACGCAGATACGCAGTATTTT CASSLLGDADTQYF
- TRBJ1-1 TRBV3-1 - TGTGCCAGCAGCCAACCGCGAGGTGCGGACGGGGGCACTGAAGCTTTCTTT CASSQPRGADGGTEAFF
- TRBJ2-5 TRBV7-2 - TGTGCCAGCAGCACGCCTGGGACTTATCAAGAGACCCGGTACTTC CASSTPGTYQETRYF
- TRBJ2-5 TRBV20-1 TRBD2 TGCAGTGCTTCCCAACTAGCGGGCGTAGTAGCGCAGTACTTC CSASQLAGVVAQYF
- TRBJ1-5 TRBV24-1 TRBD1 TGTGCCACCAGTGACACAAACAGGGGCCAGCCCCAGCATTTT CATSDTNRGQPQHF
- TRBJ2-5 TRBV24-1 - TGTGCCACCAGTGATAACAGGGTATCCCCGGGGACCCAGTACTTC CATSDNRVSPGTQYF
- TRBJ2-3 TRBV15 TRBD2 TGTGCCGCGCAGGGACCTGGCGGGGGGGCAACAGATACGCAGTATTTT CAAQGPGGGATDTQYF
- TRBJ2-5 TRBV6-2/TRBV6-3 - TGTGCCAGCAGTTACGTTAGCCAGGGCGGACCTGGCCCAAAGAGGACCCAGTACTTC CASSYVSQGGPGPKRTQYF
- TRBJ2-6 TRBV12-3/TRBV12-4 - TGTGCCAGCAGCTCGCTGACTTCTGGGGCCAACGTCCTGACTTTC CASSSLTSGANVLTF
- TRBJ2-1 TRBV7-9 - TGTGCCAGCAGCTCAAGGGGGCGGGGACGGCAGTTCTTC CASSSRGRGRQFF
- TRBJ2-5 TRBV6-2/TRBV6-3 - TGTGCCAGCAGAGGTTACCGGGACCACCAAGAGACCCAGTACTTC CASRGYRDHQETQYF
- TRBJ1-2 TRBV7-8 TRBD1 TGTGCCAGCAGCCCGACAGGGGGGCTTGACGGCTACACCTTC CASSPTGGLDGYTF
few TRBJ1-5 TRBV20-1 TRBD1 TGCAGTGCTAGTCCCCTAACAGGGGGCAATCAGCCCCAGCATTTT CSASPLTGGNQPQHF
- TRBJ2-5 TRBV7-2 - TGTGCCAGCAGAGGTTGGAAGGAAGAGACCCAGTACTTC CASRGWKEETQYF